This T cell receptor beta chain originates from a study of CD8+ T cells in alopecia areata (dated by TCRdb to the late 2010s). Context from the whole study: In both human patients and the C3H/HeJ mouse model, the study applied high-throughput TCRbeta sequencing to look at T cell clonal expansion in alopecia areata. On the human side, TCRbeta sequencing was run on scalp tissue and on sorted CD4+ and CD8+ peripheral blood T cells from healthy controls and from alopecia areata patients with either patchy or totalis/universalis disease. The RNA source kit depended on sample type: the PAXgene miRNA kit for fixed scalp, the miRNeasy kit for PBMCs, and the RNeasy kit for mouse skin. Clonality in the scalp was compared among normal scalp (n=4), patchy alopecia areata scalp (n=8), and alopecia totalis/universalis scalp (n=8). Amplification of TCRbeta CDR3 regions was done by immunoSEQ multiplex PCR using 35 Vbeta forward primers and 13 Jbeta reverse primers. Overall results and qualifications from the work: Compared with mice, TCR sequences shared between patients were less clear, possibly partly because of HLA diversity across the patient population. Lesional scalp, especially in alopecia totalis/universalis, showed higher clonality and more expanded CD8+ clones than normal scalp, suggesting antigenic drive. Resident alphabeta T cells in normal human skin are also sequenced, complicating scalp TCR repertoire analysis, unlike mouse skin dominated by gammadelta T cells.

PBMCs were separated by density centrifugation and stained for CD3, CD4 and CD8, after which CD4+ and CD8+ T cells were sorted on a FACSAria. Scalp biopsies and blood samples were provided by unaffected controls. In regard to this clone: What antigen it recognizes has not been identified. Within one base of it there is no much larger clone, and no base qualities were kept.

The method behind the library was the immunoSEQ multiplex PCR assay. RNA was extracted from all samples and reverse transcribed into cDNA as template for TCR sequencing. SuperScript III was used to make first-strand cDNA, primed with a 2:1 mix of oligo-dT and random hexamers. Amplification bias was assessed with a synthetic immune receptor repertoire, and residual bias was removed computationally. The authors' analysis ran thus. Raw reads were preprocessed to remove errors, and CDR3 was defined according to IMGT conventions as the region from the conserved cysteine to phenylalanine. Clonality was calculated as 1 minus Shannon entropy normalized by log2 of the number of productive unique TCRs. Scalp TCRbeta sequences were cross-referenced with sorted blood CD4 and CD8 repertoires so that the CD4 or CD8 identity of scalp clones could be inferred. This is the immuneACCESS table as TCRdb keeps it, with only in-frame sequences that have V and J called. A part of the clones is gone; compared with another copy, unresolved V genes explain less than half, and the rest is unexplained. Clone size and V and J calls were adopted from that table, with D and trimming inferred from the DNA. The sample table holds about 140,000 clones, of which about three fifths were seen once. The top ten clones comprise approximately 4.3% of the sample.

The CDR3 runs 14 amino acids, cysteine and phenylalanine included. The only DNA kept is the CDR3, 42 bases in frame from the first base. CDR1 is given as SQVTM and CDR2 as ANQGSEA, both from the germline V gene. For this chain, trimming is 4 bases at the V end and 4 bases at the J end, and the number of junction bases without a gene match is 4. The sequence was obtained from a human donor in good health. Sequenced material: CD4+ T cells sorted from blood. Rearrangement joined TRBV29-1 to TRBJ2-3, with TRBD2 identical over 11 junction bases. The nucleotide sequence reads TGCAGCGTTGTACTAGCGGGAGTACCAGATACGCAGTATTTT. Translated, it reads CSVVLAGVPDTQYF.